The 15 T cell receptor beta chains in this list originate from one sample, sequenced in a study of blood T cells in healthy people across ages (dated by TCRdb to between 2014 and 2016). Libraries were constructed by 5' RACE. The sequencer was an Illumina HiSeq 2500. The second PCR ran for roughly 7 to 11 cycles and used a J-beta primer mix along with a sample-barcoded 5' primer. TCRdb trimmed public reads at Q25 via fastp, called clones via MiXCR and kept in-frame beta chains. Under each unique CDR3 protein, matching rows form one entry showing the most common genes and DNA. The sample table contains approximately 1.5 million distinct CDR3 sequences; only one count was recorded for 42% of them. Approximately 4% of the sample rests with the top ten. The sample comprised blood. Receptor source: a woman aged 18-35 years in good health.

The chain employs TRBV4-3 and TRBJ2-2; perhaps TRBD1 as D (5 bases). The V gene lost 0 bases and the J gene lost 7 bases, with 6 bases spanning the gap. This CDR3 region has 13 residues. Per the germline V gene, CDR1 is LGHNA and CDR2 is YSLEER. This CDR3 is CASSQERGGELFF. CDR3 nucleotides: TGCGCCAGCAGCCAAGAAAGGGGCGGGGAGCTGTTTTTT.

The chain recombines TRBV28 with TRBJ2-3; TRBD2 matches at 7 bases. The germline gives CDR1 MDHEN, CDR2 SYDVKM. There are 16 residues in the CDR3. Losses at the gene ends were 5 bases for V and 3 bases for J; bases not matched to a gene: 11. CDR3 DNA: TGTGCCAGCAGTCCACACGGACTAGGCATGACAGATACGCAGTATTTT. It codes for CASSPHGLGMTDTQYF. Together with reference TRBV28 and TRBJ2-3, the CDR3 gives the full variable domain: DVKVTQSSRYLVKRTGEKVFLECVQDMDHENMFWYRQDPGLGLRLIYFSYDVKMKEKGDIPEGYSVSREKKERFSLILESASTNQTSMYLCASSPHGLGMTDTQYFGPGTRLTVL.

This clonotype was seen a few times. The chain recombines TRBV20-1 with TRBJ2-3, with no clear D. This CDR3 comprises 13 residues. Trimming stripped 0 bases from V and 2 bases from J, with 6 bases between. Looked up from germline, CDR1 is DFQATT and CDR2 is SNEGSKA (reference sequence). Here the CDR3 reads CSARDRNTDTQYF. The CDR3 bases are TGCAGTGCTAGAGATCGGAACACAGATACGCAGTATTTT.

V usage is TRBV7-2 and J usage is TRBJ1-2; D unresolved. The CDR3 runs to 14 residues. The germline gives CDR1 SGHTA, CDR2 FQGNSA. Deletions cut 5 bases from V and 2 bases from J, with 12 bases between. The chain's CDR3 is CASSPIEGNYGYTF. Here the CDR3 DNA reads TGTGCCAGCAGCCCAATTGAAGGGAACTATGGCTACACCTTC.

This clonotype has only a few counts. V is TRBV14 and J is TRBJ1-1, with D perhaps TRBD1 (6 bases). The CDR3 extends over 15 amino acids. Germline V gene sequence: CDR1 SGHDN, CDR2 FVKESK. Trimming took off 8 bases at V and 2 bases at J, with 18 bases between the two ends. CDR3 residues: CASGGRGAPNTEAFF. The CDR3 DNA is TGTGCCAGCGGGGGGCGAGGGGCCCCAAACACTGAAGCTTTCTTT. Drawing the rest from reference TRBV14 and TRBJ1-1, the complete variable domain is EAGVTQFPSHSVIEKGQTVTLRCDPISGHDNLYWYRRVMGKEIKFLLHFVKESKQDESGMPNNRFLAERTGGTYSTLKVQPAELEDSGVYFCASGGRGAPNTEAFFGQGTRLTVV.

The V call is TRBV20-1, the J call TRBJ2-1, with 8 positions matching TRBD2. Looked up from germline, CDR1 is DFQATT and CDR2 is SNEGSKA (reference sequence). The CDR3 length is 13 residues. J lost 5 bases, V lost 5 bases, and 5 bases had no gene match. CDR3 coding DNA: TGCAGTGCTTATAGCGGGGACGACAATGAGCAGTTCTTC. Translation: CSAYSGDDNEQFF.

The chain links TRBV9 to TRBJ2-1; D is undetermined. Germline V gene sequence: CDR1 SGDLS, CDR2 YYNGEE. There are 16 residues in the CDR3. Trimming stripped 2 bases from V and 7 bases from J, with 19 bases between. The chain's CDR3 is CASSVGGRYPQNEQFF. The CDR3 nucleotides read TGTGCCAGCAGCGTCGGTGGCAGGTATCCTCAGAATGAGCAGTTCTTC.

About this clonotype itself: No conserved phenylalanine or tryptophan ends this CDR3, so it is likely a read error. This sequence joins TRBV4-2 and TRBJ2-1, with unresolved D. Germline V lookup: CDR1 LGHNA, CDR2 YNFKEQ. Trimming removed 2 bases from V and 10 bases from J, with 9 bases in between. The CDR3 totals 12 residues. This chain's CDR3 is CASSQRLREQFL. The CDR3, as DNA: TGTGCCAGCAGCCAACGCCTTCGGGAGCAGTTCTTA.

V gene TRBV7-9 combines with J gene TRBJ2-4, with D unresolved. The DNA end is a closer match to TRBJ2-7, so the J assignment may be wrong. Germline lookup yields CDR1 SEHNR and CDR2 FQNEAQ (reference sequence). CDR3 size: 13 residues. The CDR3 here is CASSLAQTYEQYF. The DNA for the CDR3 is TGTGCCAGCAGTCTCGCACAAACCTACGAGCAGTACTTC.

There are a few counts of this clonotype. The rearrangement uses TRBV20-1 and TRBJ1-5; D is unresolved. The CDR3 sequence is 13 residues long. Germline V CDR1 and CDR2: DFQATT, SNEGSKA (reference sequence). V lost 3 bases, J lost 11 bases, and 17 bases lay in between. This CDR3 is CSASPEGPMTQHF. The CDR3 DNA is TGCAGTGCTAGCCCAGAGGGCCCAATGACCCAGCATTTT.

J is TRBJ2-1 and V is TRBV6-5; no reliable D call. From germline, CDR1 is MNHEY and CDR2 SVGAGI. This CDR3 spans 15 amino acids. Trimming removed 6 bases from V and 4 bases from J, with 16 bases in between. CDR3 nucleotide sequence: TGTGCCAGCAGCTACAGCCCCGACCTTTACAATGAGCAGTTCTTC. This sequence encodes CASSYSPDLYNEQFF.

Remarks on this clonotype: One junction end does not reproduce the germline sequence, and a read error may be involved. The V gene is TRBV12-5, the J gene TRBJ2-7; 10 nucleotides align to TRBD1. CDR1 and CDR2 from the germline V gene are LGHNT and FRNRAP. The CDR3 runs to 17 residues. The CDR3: CSSGLGLGTGVSYEQYF. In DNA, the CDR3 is TGTTCTAGTGGTTTGGGCCTGGGGACAGGGGTCTCCTACGAGCAGTACTTC.

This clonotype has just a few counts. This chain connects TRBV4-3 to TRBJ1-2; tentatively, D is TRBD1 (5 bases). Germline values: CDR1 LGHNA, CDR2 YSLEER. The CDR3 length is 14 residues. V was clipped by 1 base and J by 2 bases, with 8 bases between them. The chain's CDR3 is CASSQVPGNYGYTF. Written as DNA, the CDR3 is TGCGCCAGCAGCCAAGTCCCAGGGAACTATGGCTACACCTTC.

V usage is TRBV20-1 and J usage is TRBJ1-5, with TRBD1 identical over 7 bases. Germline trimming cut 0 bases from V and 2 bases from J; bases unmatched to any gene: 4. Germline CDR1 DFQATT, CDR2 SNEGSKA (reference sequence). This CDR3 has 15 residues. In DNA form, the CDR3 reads TGCAGTGCTAGAGATCCACAGGGGCGCAATCAGCCCCAGCATTTT. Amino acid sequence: CSARDPQGRNQPQHF.

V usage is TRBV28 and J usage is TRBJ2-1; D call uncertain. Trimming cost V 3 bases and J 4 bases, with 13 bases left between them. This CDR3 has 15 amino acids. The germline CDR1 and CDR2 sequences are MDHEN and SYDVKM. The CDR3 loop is CASSLGSAKYNEQFF. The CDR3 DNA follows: TGTGCCAGCAGTTTGGGGTCGGCAAAATACAATGAGCAGTTCTTC.